The 8 T cell receptor beta chains below were found in one sample sequenced in a study of T cell responses to AZD1222 COVID-19 vaccine. Libraries were prepared by immunoSEQ multiplex PCR; TCRdb keeps only in-frame clonotypes and omits some of them. The sample lists 95,000 to 110,000 clones, 86% occurring once. The sample here was peripheral blood, taken 28 days after the second dose of the MenACWY control vaccine. The receptors originated from an adult who received the MenACWY meningococcal vaccine as a control.

The chain carries TRBV29-1 and TRBJ2-7, with 7 bases that match TRBD2. The germline V gene encodes CDR1 SQVTM and CDR2 ANQGSEA. This CDR3 spans 13 amino acids. The ends lost 0 bases at V and 7 bases at J; junction bases unmatched: 6. The CDR3 DNA reads as TGCAGCGTTGAAGAGGGGGGGAAAGTTGAGCAGTACTTC. Translating gives CSVEEGGKVEQYF.

CDR3 protein: CASSPSWDQSYEQYF. CDR3 DNA sequence: TGCGCCAGCAGCCCCTCCTGGGACCAGTCCTACGAGCAGTACTTC. The chain is built from TRBV5-1 and TRBJ2-7; D may match TRBD1 or TRBD2 (5 bases each). Germline V gene lookup returns CDR1 SGHRS and CDR2 YFSETQ. The CDR3 runs 15 residues. V lost 4 bases, J lost 1 base, and 15 bases lay in between.

This clone was observed once. The chain is built from TRBV7-2 and TRBJ1-6, with D possibly being TRBD1 (5 bases). The CDR3 length is 16 residues. CDR1 and CDR2 (germline): SGHTA, FQGNSA. V dropped 1 base and J dropped 10 bases, with 17 bases sitting between them. CDR3 residues: CASSLGPPGTSSPLHF. Written as DNA, the CDR3 is TGTGCCAGCAGCTTAGGTCCCCCGGGGACTTCCTCACCCCTCCACTTT.

The sample holds a few counts of this clone. The V gene is TRBV28, the J gene TRBJ1-5; D gene uncertain. CDR3 length: 18 residues. V was trimmed by 2 bases and J by 0 bases, leaving 17 bases between them. Germline V gene sequence: CDR1 MDHEN, CDR2 SYDVKM. CDR3 sequence (DNA): TGTGCCAGCAGTTTAGGTTCGACCCCCAGATATAGCAATCAGCCCCAGCATTTT. Its protein product is CASSLGSTPRYSNQPQHF.

The chain recombines TRBV10-3 with TRBJ2-7; possible D gene TRBD1, 6 bases. The V end was cut by 3 bases, the J end by 3 bases, with 18 bases between. This CDR3 has 16 residues. Germline CDR1 is ENHRY and CDR2 is SYGVKD. The CDR3: CAISDPNYLGGYEQYF. CDR3 bases: TGTGCCATCAGTGACCCCAACTACTTAGGGGGCTACGAGCAGTACTTC.

The DNA of the CDR3 is TGTGCCAGCAGTGATTCCTGGACAGAAGGACCTTACGAGCAGTACTTC. Protein: CASSDSWTEGPYEQYF. The chain has TRBV6-1 and TRBJ2-7, with a tentative D call TRBD1 (6 bases). V lost 3 bases and J 4 bases, leaving 19 bases between the germline ends. Germline V gene lookup returns CDR1 MNHNS and CDR2 SASEGT. This CDR3 is built from 16 residues.

This clone was seen once. V gene TRBV5-1 combines with J gene TRBJ2-7; a possible D gene is TRBD1 (6 bases). Germline-derived CDR1 and CDR2 are SGHRS and YFSETQ. Trimming cost V 0 bases and J 0 bases, with 10 bases left between them. The CDR3 is 15 amino acids. CDR3 amino acids: CASSLVGQSSYEQYF. Here the CDR3 DNA reads TGCGCCAGCAGCTTGGTAGGACAGAGCTCCTACGAGCAGTACTTC.

This clone was detected only once. The chain carries TRBV24-1 and TRBJ2-7, with D possibly being TRBD2 (7 bases). CDR3 length equals 15 residues. V was shortened by 5 bases and J by 2 bases, with 15 bases between the two germline ends. Germline CDR1 reads KGHDR; CDR2 reads SFDVKD. DNA for the CDR3: TGTGCCACCAGTGCCGGGGCGGGGGCGACCTACGAGCAGTACTTC. It specifies CATSAGAGATYEQYF.